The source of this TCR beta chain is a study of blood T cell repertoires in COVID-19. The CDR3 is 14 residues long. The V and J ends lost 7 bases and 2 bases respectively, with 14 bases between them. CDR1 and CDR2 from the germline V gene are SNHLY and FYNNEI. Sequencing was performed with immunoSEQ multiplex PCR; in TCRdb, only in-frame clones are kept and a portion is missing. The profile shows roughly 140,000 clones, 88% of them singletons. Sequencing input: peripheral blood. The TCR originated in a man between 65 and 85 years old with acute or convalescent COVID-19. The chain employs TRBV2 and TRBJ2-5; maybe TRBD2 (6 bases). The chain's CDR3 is CASTEGRGQETQYF. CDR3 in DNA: TGTGCCAGCACCGAGGGGCGGGGACAAGAGACCCAGTACTTC.